This TCR beta chain was found in a study of control samples from healthy donors and cancer patients. The table came from immunoSEQ multiplex PCR; TCRdb's copy has only in-frame clones and leaves some out. The sample has nearly 9,500 clones, roughly 90% seen once; the top ten hold around 20%. V was trimmed by 4 bases and J by 3 bases, leaving 11 bases between them. Germline V gene data show CDR1 as SGHRS and CDR2 as YFSETQ. The CDR3 contains 15 residues. The V and J genes are TRBV5-1 and TRBJ2-6, with a possible D match to TRBD2 (7 bases). This TCR was sampled from a man aged 55 to 70 with colorectal cancer. The sequenced sample was PBMCs. In DNA, the CDR3 is TGCGCCAGCAGCGGGGGGGCAGTTGGGGCCAACGTCCTGACTTTC. Amino acids: CASSGGAVGANVLTF.